A single TCR beta chain is shown here with its context. Symptom resolution, clearance, or two negative PCRs marked the recovered donors of Cohort 3. In the original workflow: Counts of nucleated cells, estimated from reference gene primer amplification, were obtained. Data came from immunoSEQ multiplex PCR; TCRdb stores just in-frame clones and leaves some out. The D gene and trimming were derived from the DNA, and the V and J assignments and clone size from that table. The sample includes 190,000 or so clones, around 87% of them seen just once. CDR1 and CDR2 from the germline V gene are SNHLY and FYNNEI. CDR3 length equals 14 residues. V lost 7 bases, J lost 4 bases, and 7 bases stayed unmatched. These data belong to a study of blood T cell repertoires in COVID-19. Overall study context: Spain, Italy and the United States supplied samples that represented acute and convalescent COVID-19.

This receptor was obtained from a woman between 25 and 40 years old who had recovered from COVID-19. This chain links TRBV2 with TRBJ2-1; 7 bases are a match to TRBD2. Input material: PBMCs or T cells enriched from blood (not recorded which). CDR3 coding DNA: TGTGCCAGCAACCCGGGACTAACATACAATGAGCAGTTCTTC. It yields the protein CASNPGLTYNEQFF. Drawing the rest from reference TRBV2 and TRBJ2-1, the complete variable domain is EPEVTQTPSHQVTQMGQEVILRCVPISNHLYFYWYRQILGQKVEFLVSFYNNEISEKSEIFDDQFSVERPDGSNFTLKIRSTKLEDSAMYFCASNPGLTYNEQFFGPGTRLTVL.